The rows below give T cell receptor beta chains drawn from one sample of a study of blood T cell repertoires in COVID-19. Sequencing used immunoSEQ multiplex PCR; TCRdb keeps in-frame clones, though not all of them. This table holds 350,000 to 400,000 clones, around nine tenths found once. Input material: PBMCs or T cells enriched from blood (not recorded which). All receptors derive from a woman younger than 30 who had recovered from COVID-19. Both conserved end residues are part of each CDR3. Fields, in order: V gene, J gene, CDR3 protein.

V: TRBV2
J: TRBJ1-1
CDR3: CATLPMGRANTEAFF

V: TRBV12-3/TRBV12-4
J: TRBJ2-3
CDR3: CASSFSDTQYF

V: TRBV19
J: TRBJ2-2
CDR3: CASRDRNTGELFF

V: TRBV9
J: TRBJ2-7
CDR3: CASSVTGLSYEQYF

V: TRBV6-4
J: TRBJ1-1
CDR3: CASSLSGNTEAFF

V: TRBV4-1
J: TRBJ1-2
CDR3: CASSQIRQKNYGYTF

V: TRBV15
J: TRBJ1-1
CDR3: CATSRGTPGVRAFF

V: TRBV11-1
J: TRBJ1-1
CDR3: CASSLANRGTEAFF

V: TRBV19
J: TRBJ1-2
CDR3: CASTAGYYGYTF

V: TRBV29-1
J: TRBJ1-1
CDR3: CSAGQGNTEAFF

V: TRBV7-3
J: TRBJ1-5
CDR3: CASSLGQGSQPQHF

V: TRBV4-2
J: TRBJ2-5
CDR3: CASSQEKLLEETQYF

V: TRBV9
J: TRBJ1-1
CDR3: CASSVGVKTEEAFF